This T cell receptor (beta chain) emerged from a study of human T cells and chemical hapten exposure. Documented time point: patch test 1, 2 weeks after DPC sensitization. Treatment meaning: therapeutic diphenylcyclopropenone sensitization with weekly scalp DPC. TCRdb reanalysed the RACE reads using MiXCR and keeps one entry per CDR3 protein. In the table there are more than 150,000 distinct CDR3 sequences, about 14% of which are singletons. The starting material was whole blood, obtained in connection with sensitization to the hapten diphenylcyclopropenone (DPC). This sequence was found in a woman in her 30s with alopecia areata. Some clones in this sample may be carry-over from other donors' samples.

Written as DNA, the CDR3 is TGTGCCATCAGTGCGACAGGGACTGAAGCTTTCTTT. The encoded protein is CAISATGTEAFF. The chain couples TRBV10-3 to TRBJ1-1; 7 nucleotides line up with TRBD1. With V trimmed by 4 bases and J by 5 bases, 1 base remained unmatched. Germline assignment: CDR1 ENHRY and CDR2 SYGVKD. The CDR3 length is 12 residues.